This T cell receptor beta chain was retrieved from a study of beta chain features in type 1 diabetes. Turning to the study itself: Some 110,000,000 sorted cells were examined across all samples. General study findings and limits: At VDJ recombination sites, type 1 diabetes patients had fewer insertions and more deleted nucleotides. Patients with Type 1 diabetes showed moderately but significantly shorter TCRB CDR3s in all four CD4+ subsets.

Remarks on this clone: Its cognate antigen is unknown. A read error may produce the germline difference seen at one junction end.

The authors reverse transcribed all of the isolated RNA, so sequencing captured expressed TCRB transcripts. Repertoires were generated with immunoSEQ multiplex PCR, while TCRdb's copy carries only in-frame clones and drops some. The table shows 350,000 to 400,000 clones, with around 13% occurring only once. Via the markers CD45RO/CCR7/CD25/CD127/CD95/CD27, stem cell-like memory, regulatory, central memory and naive CD4+ cells were sorted. Per the germline V gene, CDR1 is SGDLS and CDR2 is YYNGEE. This CDR3 contains 12 residues. Sample: naive CD4+ T cells from blood. The chain joins TRBV9 to TRBJ2-1; 7 bases are a match to TRBD2. This clonotype was sampled from a woman between 18 and 29 years old with type 1 diabetes. The CDR3 region is CASSPQGRERFF. The CDR3 DNA follows: TGTGCCAGCAGCCCCCAAGGGCGGGAGCGGTTCTTC.